Reported below is one T cell receptor beta chain. CDR1 SQVTM and CDR2 ANQGSEA come from the germline V gene. J lost 1 base, V lost 7 bases, and 10 bases had no gene match. This CDR3 has 15 residues. The sample originates from a study of blood T cell repertoires in COVID-19. Turning to the study itself: Collection of acute and convalescent COVID-19 samples took place in the United States, Italy and Spain. T cells, B-cell-depleted T cells, or PBMCs supplied cDNA or gDNA.

In the original workflow: Amplification from reference gene primers served as the basis for estimated nucleated cell counts. The table came from immunoSEQ multiplex PCR; TCRdb's copy has only in-frame clones and leaves some out. V and J calls and clone size follow that table, whereas D and trimming were derived from the DNA. The repertoire holds fewer than 200,000 clones, with about 87% as singletons. The sequenced sample consisted of peripheral blood. This receptor was obtained from a man aged 60 to 75 with acute or convalescent COVID-19. The chain links TRBV29-1 to TRBJ2-3, with 8 bases that match TRBD2. The CDR3 nucleotides are TGCAGCGCACAACCCCTAGCGGGCGGCACAGATACGCAGTATTTT. Translating it yields CSAQPLAGGTDTQYF.